This T cell receptor beta chain comes out of a study of cytomegalovirus exposure and HLA in healthy donors. Study-level results: Later on, analysis showed that most CMV-associated TCR beta chains appeared to be HLA-restricted.

Amplification used 60 Vbeta primers and 13 Jbeta primers. Generated by immunoSEQ multiplex PCR, the TCRdb table keeps only in-frame clones and is missing some. The sample includes 150,000 to 200,000 clones, roughly 79% of them seen just once. The CDR3 length is 14 residues. V lost 6 bases to trimming and J lost 5 bases; unmatched junction nucleotides: 6. The germline gives CDR1 SGHTA, CDR2 FQGNSA. Notes on this clone: As yet, its antigen is unknown.

The chain has TRBV7-2 and TRBJ2-2; 7 bases line up with TRBD2. The receptor was derived from a man in his late teens or twenties in good health and CMV-seropositive. Sequencing was carried out using PBMCs. CDR3 DNA sequence: TGTGCCAGCAGACCGGGACTAAATACCGGGGAGCTGTTTTTT. Its translation: CASRPGLNTGELFF.